This TCR beta chain was recorded in a study of early T cells in non-severe SARS-CoV-2 infection. This clonotype was observed at least ten times. The CDR3 is 15 residues long. Germline V gene sequence: CDR1 SGHDT, CDR2 YYEEEE. Germline trimming cut 0 bases from V and 3 bases from J; bases unmatched to any gene: 2. Unique molecular identifiers were affixed to single, distinct cDNA molecules. TCRdb analysed the 5' RACE reads with MiXCR anew, one entry per CDR3 protein. The repertoire has tens of thousands of distinct CDR3 sequences, over 9% of them found once; the top ten carry less than 15%. This receptor was taken from an adult who was a healthcare worker with PCR-confirmed SARS-CoV-2 infection or an uninfected control (not recorded which). Sequencing was carried out using whole blood. The chain uses TRBV5-6 and TRBJ2-2; TRBD2 matches 7 bases. The CDR3 loop reads CASSLGLAYTGELFF. DNA for the CDR3: TGTGCCAGCAGCTTGGGACTAGCTTACACCGGGGAGCTGTTTTTT.